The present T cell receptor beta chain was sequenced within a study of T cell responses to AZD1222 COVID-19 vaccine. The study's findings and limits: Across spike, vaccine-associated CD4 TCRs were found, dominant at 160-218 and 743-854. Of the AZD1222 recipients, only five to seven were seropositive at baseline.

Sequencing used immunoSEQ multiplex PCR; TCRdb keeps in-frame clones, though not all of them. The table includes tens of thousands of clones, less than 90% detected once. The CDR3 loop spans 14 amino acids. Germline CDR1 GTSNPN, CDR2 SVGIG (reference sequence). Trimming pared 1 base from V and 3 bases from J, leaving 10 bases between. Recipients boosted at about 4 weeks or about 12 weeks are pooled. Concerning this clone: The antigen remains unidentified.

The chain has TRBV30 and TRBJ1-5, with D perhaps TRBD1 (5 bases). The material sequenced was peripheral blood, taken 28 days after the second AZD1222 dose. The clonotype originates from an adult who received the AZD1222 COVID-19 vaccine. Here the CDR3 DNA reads TGTGCCTGGAGTGGAGGGGCAACCAATCAGCCCCAGCATTTT. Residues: CAWSGGATNQPQHF.